The next 26 T cell receptor beta chains were all read from a single sample in a study of regulatory T cells in long-lasting Graves disease. CDR3-region Arm-PCR and iRepertoire HTBI primers produced the TCR beta libraries. TCRdb reanalysed the multiplex PCR reads using MiXCR and keeps one entry per CDR3 protein. The table has 400,000 or so distinct CDR3 sequences, around 24% seen once; the top ten hold roughly 30%. Time point defined: persistent/refractory GD, antithyroid drugs over 5 years with positive TRAb. Extracted PBMC RNA gave rise to the TCR library. This specimen consisted of peripheral blood mononuclear cells (PBMCs), obtained when the disease was refractory, from a patient treated with antithyroid drugs. The receptor source for this set is a female donor with Graves disease.

With respect to this clonotype: Here the CDR3 omits its conserved ending phenylalanine or tryptophan, so a read error is the likely source. The chain uses TRBV20-1 and TRBJ2-7; TRBD2 agrees at 7 bases. There are 15 residues in the CDR3. Germline V lookup: CDR1 DFQATT, CDR2 SNEGSKA (reference sequence). V was pared by 0 bases and J by 2 bases, with 7 bases of the junction left unmatched. The CDR3 here is CSARDPSGFTYEQYL. The CDR3 bases are TGCAGTGCTAGAGATCCTAGCGGATTTACCTACGAGCAGTACTTA.

The chain carries TRBV30 and TRBJ2-1; TRBD2 aligns across 7 bases. The CDR3 consists of 12 residues. CDR1 GTSNPN and CDR2 SVGIG come from the germline V gene (reference sequence). The V gene end was trimmed by 7 bases and the J gene end by 4 bases; junction bases not matched to a gene: 4. DNA of the CDR3: TGTGCCTCAGCTAGCGGTTACAATGAGCAGTTCTTC. Its translation is CASASGYNEQFF.

This clonotype was found many times. V is TRBV28 and J is TRBJ2-7; D could derive from TRBD1 or TRBD2 (5 bases each). V gave up 10 bases and J gave up 7 bases, with 23 bases separating them. The germline V gene has CDR1 MDHEN and CDR2 SYDVKM. This CDR3 is 14 amino acids long. In nucleotides, the CDR3 is TGTGCCACCCGCCGGGACCCTATGGTGAGGGAGCAGTACTTC. Protein: CATRRDPMVREQYF.

Worth noting for this clonotype: A much bigger clone sits one base away, suggesting this may be a read error. V and J are TRBV28 and TRBJ2-7, with D perhaps TRBD1 (7 bases). The CDR3 sequence is 17 residues long. The V gene's germline CDR1 is MDHEN and CDR2 SYDVKM. CDR3 DNA: TGTGCCAGCAGTTTTACCCAGGGGGAGGACAATTCCTACGGGCAGTACTTC. Amino acid sequence: CASSFTQGEDNSYGQYF.

The chain employs TRBV29-1 and TRBJ1-2; 7 bases fit TRBD1. Germline-derived CDR1 and CDR2 are SQVTM and ANQGSEA. CDR3 length equals 13 residues. The CDR3, as DNA: TGCGGCGCTCCTGACAGGGCTGGCTATGGCTACACCTTC. Amino acids: CGAPDRAGYGYTF. Looking up the rest from reference TRBV29-1 and TRBJ1-2 gives the full variable domain: SAVISQKPSRDICQRGTSLTIQCQVDSQVTMMFWYRQQPGQSLTLIATANQGSEATYESGFVIDKFPISRPNLTFSTLTVSNMSPEDSSIYLCGAPDRAGYGYTFGSGTRLTVV.

In its sample, this clonotype was seen a few times. V and J are TRBV20-1 and TRBJ2-2; 10 bases match TRBD1. The CDR3 has 11 residues. Trimming removed 6 bases from V and 13 bases from J; junction bases left unmatched: 5. Germline values: CDR1 DFQATT, CDR2 SNEGSKA (reference sequence). The CDR3 sequence: CSAGQGEALFF. CDR3 nucleotides: TGCAGTGCAGGACAGGGGGAAGCGCTGTTTTTT.

This clonotype was seen only a few times. V usage is TRBV28 and J usage is TRBJ2-7; 8 bases agree with TRBD1. V was clipped by 5 bases and J by 4 bases; unmatched bases: 10. There are 15 residues in the CDR3. Germline V lookup: CDR1 MDHEN, CDR2 SYDVKM. The CDR3 is CASSPRDRITYEQYF. The CDR3, as DNA: TGTGCCAGCAGTCCCCGGGACAGGATTACATACGAGCAGTACTTC.

This clonotype was picked up a small number of times. The rearrangement links TRBV5-1 to TRBJ2-2; 8 nucleotides match TRBD2. V shed 4 bases and J 0 bases; nucleotides not matched to a gene: 5. The CDR3 length is 16 residues. CDR1 is SGHRS and CDR2 is YFSETQ in the germline V gene. As DNA, the CDR3 is TGCGCCAGCAGCGATATAGCGGGATCGAACACCGGGGAGCTGTTTTTT. It specifies CASSDIAGSNTGELFF.

J is TRBJ1-2 and V is TRBV7-9; possibly TRBD1 for D (5 bases). CDR1 is SEHNR, CDR2 FQNEAQ, per germline (reference sequence). This CDR3 is 15 amino acids long. Trimming shortened V by 5 bases and J by 5 bases, and 18 bases separated the two germline ends. The chain's CDR3 is CASSLGVAGEYGYTF. The CDR3 DNA is TGTGCCAGCAGCCTCGGGGTGGCGGGGGAGTATGGCTACACCTTC.

Only a few counts were recorded for this clonotype. The CDR3 here is CASSLAPGGTANTGELFF. Written as DNA, the CDR3 is TGCGCCAGCAGCTTGGCGCCAGGGGGGACCGCGAACACCGGGGAGCTGTTTTTT. The rearrangement uses TRBV5-1 and TRBJ2-2; D possibly corresponds to TRBD1 (7 bases). V gave up 0 bases and J gave up 0 bases, with 15 bases separating them. Germline lookup yields CDR1 SGHRS and CDR2 YFSETQ. The CDR3 covers 18 residues.

This clonotype has ten or more counts. The V and J genes are TRBV6-5 and TRBJ1-4, with D tentatively TRBD1 (5 bases). The CDR3 runs to 16 residues. Trimming shortened V by 5 bases and J by 0 bases, and 13 bases separated the two germline ends. Per germline, CDR1 MNHEY and CDR2 SVGAGI. As DNA, the CDR3 is TGTGCCAGCAGTCACGCGAGACAGCCAACTAATGAAAAACTGTTTTTT. This encodes CASSHARQPTNEKLFF.

This clonotype was seen only a few times. The gene calls are TRBV20-1 and TRBJ1-5; 7 nucleotides align to TRBD1. Trimming at V came to 6 bases and at J to 5 bases, leaving 10 bases not matched to a gene. The CDR3 runs 14 residues. Germline CDR1 is DFQATT and CDR2 is SNEGSKA (reference sequence). This CDR3 is CSAYTKTGHQPQHF. CDR3 DNA: TGCAGTGCATATACTAAGACAGGGCATCAGCCCCAGCATTTT.

The rearrangement uses TRBV5-1 and TRBJ2-5; 8 nucleotides line up with TRBD2. The CDR3 covers 17 residues. The V and J ends lost 4 bases and 5 bases, in that order; junction bases with no gene match: 16. Germline loops: CDR1 SGHRS, CDR2 YFSETQ. CDR3 coding DNA: TGCGCCAGCAGCCAAAATGGGCCGGGACTAGTGACCGAGACCCAGTACTTC. Protein sequence: CASSQNGPGLVTETQYF.

This clonotype showed up just a few times. CDR3 DNA sequence: TGTGCCAGCAGTTACTTGGGTGGGACTAGCGGTAAACCGGGAGGGGTCGATGAGCAGTTCTTC. Residues: CASSYLGGTSGKPGGVDEQFF. The chain links TRBV6-5 to TRBJ2-1, with 11 bases aligning to TRBD2. Looked up from germline, CDR1 is MNHEY and CDR2 is SVGAGI. CDR3 length: 21 amino acids. The V gene end was trimmed by 1 base and the J gene end by 8 bases; junction bases not matched to a gene: 22.

In its sample, this clonotype was seen many times. The J gene is TRBJ2-5, the V gene TRBV5-6, with D perhaps matching TRBD1 (5 bases). V gave up 0 bases and J gave up 1 base, with 10 bases separating them. This CDR3 comprises 15 residues. Germline CDR1 and CDR2: SGHDT and YYEEEE. In DNA, the CDR3 is TGTGCCAGCAGCTTGGATCAGGGTCTCCAAGAGACCCAGTACTTC. It codes for CASSLDQGLQETQYF.

The gene calls are TRBV20-1 and TRBJ1-2; D is unresolved. The V and J ends lost 0 bases and 4 bases respectively, with 15 bases between them. This CDR3 comprises 15 residues. Germline CDR1 DFQATT, CDR2 SNEGSKA (reference sequence). CDR3 loop: CSARDKGWEFYGYTF. In DNA form, the CDR3 reads TGCAGTGCTAGAGATAAGGGATGGGAATTCTATGGCTACACCTTC.

This clonotype was observed a handful of times. This chain joins TRBV4-3 and TRBJ2-7; 11 bases map to TRBD2. CDR3 size: 15 residues. With 0 bases clipped from V and 5 bases from J, the junction kept 3 bases outside the gene matches. The germline V gene encodes CDR1 LGHNA and CDR2 YSLEER. CDR3 nucleotide sequence: TGCGCCAGCAGCCAAGATTTAGCGGGAGGGGACGAGCAGTACTTC. Encoded protein: CASSQDLAGGDEQYF.

This chain joins TRBV24-1 and TRBJ2-7; maybe TRBD1 (6 bases). The V end lost 4 bases, the J end lost 0 bases, and 9 bases lay between the germline ends. Germline V gives CDR1 KGHDR, CDR2 SFDVKD. CDR3 length: 14 amino acids. DNA of the CDR3: TGTGCCACCAGTGAACGGGACAACTCCTACGAGCAGTACTTC. As protein: CATSERDNSYEQYF.

Note on this clonotype: A much more abundant neighbour one base away suggests this may be a read error. The conserved phenylalanine or tryptophan is not found at the CDR3 terminus, so this likely reflects a read error. Here the CDR3 DNA reads TGTGCCAGCAGTTTTCCGGCAGGGTCTAATGTGATGACCTACGAGCAGTACCTC. It specifies CASSFPAGSNVMTYEQYL. The chain couples TRBV28 to TRBJ2-7, with D maybe TRBD1 (5 bases). Trimming removed 3 bases at V and 2 bases at J, with 23 bases between. Germline values: CDR1 MDHEN, CDR2 SYDVKM. The CDR3 is made up of 18 amino acids.

The table lists this clonotype with many counts. V and J are TRBV5-1 and TRBJ2-7; 11 bases map to TRBD2. The J segment lost 7 bases and the V segment lost 0 bases, leaving 6 bases of the junction unmatched. The CDR3 covers 15 residues. Germline CDR1 is SGHRS and CDR2 is YFSETQ. The CDR3 nucleotides are TGCGCCAGCAGCTTGGGGACTAGCGGGTCTTGGGAGCAGTACTTC. Encoded protein: CASSLGTSGSWEQYF.

This sequence joins TRBV6-1 and TRBJ1-3, with D perhaps matching TRBD1 (5 bases). Between the trimmed V and J ends, which lost 6 bases and 0 bases, there was a span of 15 bases. Germline V gene sequence: CDR1 MNHNS, CDR2 SASEGT. This CDR3 is 16 amino acids long. CDR3 in amino acids: CASRGLAGPSGNTIYF. The CDR3 region has the DNA TGTGCCAGCAGGGGACTGGCAGGTCCCTCTGGAAACACCATATATTTT.

This clonotype has at least ten counts. The V gene is TRBV11-2, the J gene TRBJ2-4; D uncertain. The V end lost 5 bases, the J end lost 8 bases, and 13 bases lay between the germline ends. This CDR3 has 13 residues. Germline CDR1 and CDR2: SGHAT and FQNNGV. CDR3 in amino acids: CASSPRVGDIQYF. The DNA of the CDR3 is TGTGCCAGCAGCCCAAGGGTTGGTGACATTCAGTACTTC.

To note about this clonotype: This could be a read error, since a much larger clone is one nucleotide away. V is TRBV3-1 and J is TRBJ2-5, with unresolved D. CDR3 length: 16 residues. Germline V CDR1 and CDR2: LGHDT, YNNKEL (reference sequence). The CDR3 loop is CTSSQVARRVGETQYF. The DNA of the CDR3 is TGTACCAGCAGCCAAGTCGCCCGGAGAGTTGGGGAGACCCAGTACTTC.

This clonotype was seen more than once but under ten times. V usage is TRBV3-1 and J usage is TRBJ1-2; no definite D call. This CDR3 is built from 14 residues. Germline V lookup: CDR1 LGHDT, CDR2 YNNKEL (reference sequence). V gave up 7 bases and J gave up 4 bases, with 16 bases separating them. The CDR3 DNA sequence: TGTGCCAGCACGGAGTCACAGTGGGCCTATGGCTACACCTTC. Amino acids: CASTESQWAYGYTF.

This clonotype was seen many times. The V gene is TRBV12-3 or TRBV12-4, the J gene TRBJ1-1, with a weak D call TRBD1 (6 bases). V was shortened by 5 bases and J by 8 bases, with 12 bases between the two germline ends. The CDR3 covers 12 residues. CDR3 bases: TGTGCCAGCAGTCCCTTGGGGACAGAAGCTTTCTTT. Its protein product is CASSPLGTEAFF.

As regards this clonotype: This may be a read error: a much more frequent sequence differs by one nucleotide. J is TRBJ2-7 and V is TRBV6-2 or TRBV6-3; TRBD2 matches at 12 bases. This CDR3 is built from 17 residues. J was trimmed by 0 bases and V by 5 bases; bases with no gene match: 8. CDR1 MNHEY and CDR2 SVGEGT come from the germline V gene. The CDR3, as DNA: TGTGCCAGCAGTGAAGGGGCTAGCGGGAGGGGCTCCTACGAGCAGTACTTC. This sequence encodes CASSEGASGRGSYEQYF.